Described below is a single T cell receptor (beta chain) sequence and its context. The antigen remains undetermined. These data originate in a study of T-cell reconstitution after alpha-beta-depleted transplantation in children. General study findings and limits: Where alpha-beta T cells came from about two months after transplant was reportedly several hundred expanded graft clones.

V dropped 5 bases and J dropped 0 bases, with 12 bases sitting between them. CDR3 length: 15 amino acids. CDR1 and CDR2 from the germline V gene are MNHNS and SASEGT. Molecular barcoding with unique molecular identifiers was used for the TCRbeta library. Each CDR3 protein is one row after TCRdb ran MiXCR on the PCR reads. The data hold around 580,000 distinct CDR3 sequences, with around 27% observed a single time. The sample was PBMCs, taken before TCRalphabeta/CD19-depleted stem cell transplant. The receptor was isolated from a boy under two years old with Wiskott-Aldrich syndrome, due to receive a stem cell transplant. The V and J genes are TRBV6-1 and TRBJ2-3; D is tentatively TRBD1 or TRBD2 (6 bases each). DNA for the CDR3: TGTGCCAGCAGTCAAACAGGGACTAGCACAGATACGCAGTATTTT. It codes for CASSQTGTSTDTQYF.